The rows below give T cell receptor beta chains drawn from one sample of a study of CD8+CD57+ T cells in acquired aplastic anemia. TCRdb itself ran the reads through MiXCR, one entry per CDR3 protein. Here the sample spans 150,000 to 200,000 distinct CDR3 sequences, almost 50% being singletons. Sequenced: sorted CD4+, CD8+, or CD8+CD57+ T cells (not recorded which) from PBMCs. These receptors were collected from a human donor with aplastic anemia. Both conserved end residues are part of each CDR3.

TRBV9 | CASSVDRQDNGYTF
TRBV19 | CASSIRGFYEQYF
TRBV5-4 | CASSLDSRGTDTQYF
TRBV3-1 | CASSHPSTSGGAGDTQYF
TRBV15 | CATSREVAGRETQYF
TRBV2 | CASTRTTTNEKLFF
TRBV20-1 | CSASKGGSNSPLHF
TRBV19 | CASSGTGVTEAFF
TRBV20-1 | CSAREQLGYGYTF
TRBV24-1 | CATSEPVNTGELFF
TRBV10-3 | CAISDFSSSYNEQFF
TRBV7-6 | CASSLVGGRETQYF
TRBV15 | CATSRDPPDTQYF
TRBV9 | CASSVAGSGDTEAFF
TRBV11-1 | CASSNPLLAGGHSYNEQFF
TRBV12-3/TRBV12-4 | CATGPSGTDTQYF
TRBV19 | CASSTGQNLYNEQFF
TRBV20-1 | CSAFSGGMGEQFF
TRBV7-2 | CASSLAGVSYNEQFF
TRBV7-8 | CASSYRDRAYEQYF
TRBV20-1 | CSASDLSAGVSNQPQHF
TRBV24-1 | CAISVGGIDSNQPQHF
TRBV20-1 | CSASSGAETQYF
TRBV5-1 | CASSLVSPRQSGANVLTF
TRBV19 | CASQTSGNEQYF
TRBV5-8 | CAITTGSGGEKLFF
TRBV5-1 | CASSLGHGVAYEQYF
TRBV20-1 | CSARRLAGTDTRYF